The rows below give T cell receptor beta chains drawn from one sample of a study of cytomegalovirus exposure and HLA in healthy donors. Using immunoSEQ multiplex PCR, the repertoire was profiled, and TCRdb retains in-frame clones only, with some absent. The sample lists some 110,000 clones, roughly 80% seen once, with roughly 20% in the top ten. Sequencing was done on a sample of PBMCs. The source of these receptors is a young man in good health and CMV-seropositive. Each CDR3 is given without its conserved first and last residue.

v_call	j_call	cdr3_aa
TRBV29-1	TRBJ2-2	SVLRVGGELF
TRBV7-9	TRBJ2-1	ASSPSPGGAPEDNEQF
TRBV10-2	TRBJ1-1	ASRDSNTEAF
TRBV6-5	TRBJ1-5	ASSYSFRGDQPQH
TRBV5-5	TRBJ1-5	ASSRTGGDQPQH
TRBV19	TRBJ2-2	ASWTGWSGELF
TRBV7-3	TRBJ2-1	ASSLMLAGERNEQF
TRBV10-3	TRBJ2-3	AISGRQADTQY
TRBV30	TRBJ1-5	AWSRQGRFGQPQH
TRBV21-1	TRBJ1-1	ASSTAGDRGNTEAF
TRBV7-9	TRBJ2-3	ASSEGRDFSTDTQY
TRBV18	TRBJ2-4	ASSPGGRNIQY
TRBV6-5	TRBJ1-3	ASRGNRAGNTIY
TRBV4-1	TRBJ2-1	ASSQDPGLAGVNEQF
TRBV7-8	TRBJ1-4	ASSLQYLLQGASTNEKLF
TRBV19	TRBJ1-1	ASIDRGRYTEAF
TRBV6-5	TRBJ2-1	ASSRQGASYNEQF
TRBV14	TRBJ2-5	ASSHLGVGGTQY
TRBV19	TRBJ2-3	ASSFDSITDTQY
TRBV11-3	TRBJ2-4	ASSSTSGRLDQY
TRBV5-6	TRBJ2-1	ASSYLANSYNEQF
TRBV5-4	TRBJ2-5	ASSERLSILGQETQY
TRBV9	TRBJ2-7	ASSPRDTHYEQY
TRBV7-8	TRBJ2-3	ASSLVSSRDTDTQY
TRBV11-3	TRBJ2-7	ASRLRLAGPFYEQY
TRBV15	TRBJ2-3	ATSRAQGSWGTDTQY
TRBV5-1	TRBJ1-6	ASSLAGQGNSPLH
TRBV10-1	TRBJ2-3	ASGSGSRTDTQY
TRBV30	TRBJ2-2	AWSPGLAGGNNTGELF
TRBV5-1	TRBJ2-2	ASSSLTGEAGELF
TRBV7-8	TRBJ2-7	ASSLVPGTSYEQY
TRBV9	TRBJ1-3	ASSVQGVNKGGSGNTIY
TRBV27	TRBJ1-1	ASSVRGTGGLYTEAF
TRBV6-1	TRBJ2-5	ASRERVRGQETQY
TRBV5-1	TRBJ2-3	ASCGGVIGGTQY
TRBV7-9	TRBJ2-2	ASSLVGLLSGELF
TRBV13	TRBJ2-4	VSSLSSGRGDIQY
TRBV7-3	TRBJ2-2	ASSPPGQGEAGELF
TRBV18	TRBJ2-3	ASSRTSGGATDTQY
TRBV27	TRBJ1-5	ASSFGRVGQPQH
TRBV19	TRBJ1-5	ASSPRTGGYQPQH
TRBV5-1	TRBJ2-7	ASIGRGGEQY
TRBV7-9	-	AGGVAYEQY
TRBV5-1	TRBJ2-7	ASSRDRDYNYEQY
TRBV5-1	TRBJ2-7	ASSVTGTASYEQY
TRBV4-1	TRBJ2-2	ASSPDRALNTGELF
TRBV28	TRBJ2-7	ASSSRTPPPEQY
TRBV15	TRBJ1-4	ATSRFARNEKLF
TRBV11-3	TRBJ2-3	ASSFGGYATSGHTDTQY
TRBV2	TRBJ1-2	ASSDRDIEGYT
TRBV5-1	TRBJ2-2	ASRSTGLNTGELF
TRBV30	TRBJ1-5	AWSTGDSNQPQH
TRBV19	TRBJ1-3	ASRDISSGNTIY
TRBV11-3	TRBJ2-1	ASSEGLASSYNEQF
TRBV19	TRBJ2-3	ASSGGLATDTQY
TRBV6-5	TRBJ2-5	ASSYGRFQETQY
TRBV7-9	TRBJ2-4	ASSSTGKGLGNIQY
TRBV5-6	TRBJ2-1	VSSFLAGKEF
TRBV5-8	TRBJ1-6	ASSRTGNNSPLH